This TCR beta chain was profiled in a study of T cells in Graves' hyperthyroidism and ophthalmopathy. The CDR3 has 13 residues. Germline lookup yields CDR1 SQVTM and CDR2 ANQGSEA. The V and J ends lost 7 bases and 3 bases respectively, with 15 bases between them. Amplified TCR beta CDR3 regions came from RNA transcripts. The TCR CDR3 first-round RT-PCR relied on the HTBI primer set. MiXCR, run by TCRdb on the multiplex PCR reads, gives a single entry per CDR3 protein. The sample lists about 500,000 distinct CDR3 sequences, roughly 17% occurring once. This clonotype occurred many times. The chain carries TRBV29-1 and TRBJ1-1, with D hard to call. The specimen was blood. The sequence derives from a woman aged 18 to 35 with Graves' hyperthyroidism. The CDR3 sequence: CSDAGERDTEAFF. The CDR3 DNA reads TGCAGCGACGCGGGTGAACGGGACACTGAAGCTTTCTTT.